This TCR beta chain was recorded in a study of blood T cell repertoires in COVID-19. Study as a whole: Donors in the United States, Italy and Spain gave samples during acute or convalescent COVID-19.

Original analysis: Amplification of reference gene primers was used by the study to estimate nucleated cell counts. The data were produced by immunoSEQ multiplex PCR, yet TCRdb's version contains in-frame clones alone and is incomplete. D and trimming come from the DNA, and the V and J calls and clone size come from that table. The table shows hundreds of thousands of clones, with roughly nine tenths occurring only once. This clone occurred once. The receptor comes from a woman in her thirties who had recovered from COVID-19. The sequenced material came from PBMCs or T cells enriched from blood (not recorded which).

This chain's CDR3 is CASSRETGGIGNTIYF. DNA for the CDR3: TGTGCCAGCAGCCGAGAGACAGGGGGAATTGGAAACACCATATATTTT. The rearrangement links TRBV7-9 to TRBJ1-3, with TRBD1 matching 9 bases. V lost 5 bases and J lost 3; bases outside the gene matches: 8. CDR3 length equals 16 residues. Germline CDR1 reads SEHNR; CDR2 reads FQNEAQ (reference sequence).